Presented here are 10 T cell receptor beta chains from one specimen sequenced in a study of T cell repertoires in cytomegalovirus infection. MiXCR was run by TCRdb on the reads, yielding one entry per CDR3 protein. This table has 400,000 or so distinct CDR3 sequences, 31% appearing once. Sequences were obtained from PBMCs. The receptors here all came from a human donor in good health (CMV status not recorded). Some clones in this sample may be carry-over from other donors' samples.

This clonotype was recorded many times. J is TRBJ2-1 and V is TRBV28; D tentatively reads TRBD1 or TRBD2 (5 bases each). The CDR3 contains 16 residues. The V and J ends lost 0 bases and 9 bases respectively, with 18 bases between them. Germline V gene sequence: CDR1 MDHEN, CDR2 SYDVKM. The CDR3 spells CASSLWTGTPPGEQFF. CDR3 coding DNA: TGTGCCAGCAGTTTATGGACGGGGACGCCCCCCGGTGAGCAGTTCTTC.

This clonotype was seen more than once but under ten times. The chain uses TRBV7-8 and TRBJ2-7; 10 positions match TRBD1. The CDR3 contains 15 residues. V shed 5 bases and J 6 bases; nucleotides not matched to a gene: 10. Looked up from germline, CDR1 is SGHVS and CDR2 is FQNEAQ. The CDR3 loop is CASSTRGQGTGEQYF. Here the CDR3 DNA reads TGTGCCAGCAGCACCCGGGGACAGGGGACAGGCGAGCAGTACTTC.

This clonotype was seen at least ten times. The chain has TRBV6-2 or TRBV6-3 and TRBJ2-5; TRBD2 matches 7 bases. V shed 2 bases, J shed 5 bases, and the junction held 8 bases outside the gene matches. CDR3 length equals 15 residues. Germline loops: CDR1 MNHEY, CDR2 SVGEGT. The CDR3 DNA reads TGTGCCAGCAGTTACACCGCTAGCGGTGAGGAGACCCAGTACTTC. As protein: CASSYTASGEETQYF.

The chain has TRBV20-1 and TRBJ2-4, with D possibly TRBD1 on 6 matching bases. The ends were cut back, 5 bases at V and 0 bases at J, with 11 bases in the middle. This CDR3 comprises 14 residues. Germline V lookup: CDR1 DFQATT, CDR2 SNEGSKA (reference sequence). The CDR3 region has the DNA TGCAGTGCTTCCGGGACATTAGCCAAAAACATTCAGTACTTC. Its translation is CSASGTLAKNIQYF.

The rearrangement links TRBV11-2 to TRBJ2-1, with TRBD2 matching over 12 bases. Germline-derived CDR1 and CDR2 are SGHAT and FQNNGV. V gave up 2 bases and J gave up 7 bases; unmatched junction bases: 6. This CDR3 is built from 16 residues. For the CDR3, the DNA is TGTGCCAGCAGCTTATCGGCTAGCGGGGGGGCTAATGAGCAGTTCTTC. Translated, it gives CASSLSASGGANEQFF.

In its sample, this clonotype was seen a few times. This chain links TRBV20-1 with TRBJ1-1, with D possibly being TRBD1 (6 bases). This CDR3 spans 19 amino acids. Looked up from germline, CDR1 is DFQATT and CDR2 is SNEGSKA (reference sequence). Trimming removed 2 bases from V and 1 base from J, with 26 bases in between. The CDR3: CSARPGGAARWDSNTEAFF. The CDR3 DNA follows: TGCAGTGCTAGACCGGGGGGGGCAGCAAGGTGGGATTCGAACACTGAAGCTTTCTTT.

In its sample, this clonotype was seen a few times. V is TRBV7-8 and J is TRBJ1-1, with 7 bases lining up with TRBD1. Germline V lookup: CDR1 SGHVS, CDR2 FQNEAQ. The V and J ends lost 3 bases and 6 bases, in that order; junction bases with no gene match: 4. The CDR3 totals 13 residues. The CDR3 loop is CASSFGTDPEAFF. The DNA for the CDR3 is TGTGCCAGCAGCTTTGGGACAGACCCTGAAGCTTTCTTT.

V gene TRBV20-1 combines with J gene TRBJ2-5; 9 positions match TRBD2. This CDR3 has 13 amino acids. The junction had 4 bases not matched to a gene; V was cut back by 3 bases and J by 5 bases. Germline V CDR1 and CDR2: DFQATT, SNEGSKA (reference sequence). The CDR3 here is CSASGLARETQYF. CDR3 nucleotides: TGCAGTGCTAGTGGACTAGCGAGGGAGACCCAGTACTTC.

To note about this clonotype: Compared with germline, one end of the junction differs, possibly owing to a read error. The V gene is TRBV7-8, the J gene TRBJ1-1, with D possibly TRBD1 on 5 matching bases. Per the germline V gene, CDR1 is SGHVS and CDR2 is FQNEAQ. This CDR3 is 13 amino acids long. The CDR3 sequence is CASSLDMGPEALF. The CDR3 region has the DNA TGTGCCAGCAGCTTGGACATGGGACCTGAAGCTTTATTT.

Points on this clonotype: A much larger clone differs from this one at a single base, so this may be a read error. This chain uses TRBV28 with TRBJ2-6; D might be TRBD1 or TRBD2, each matching 5 bases. Germline CDR1 reads MDHEN; CDR2 reads SYDVKM. There are 16 residues in the CDR3. DNA for the CDR3: TGTGCCACGGGAAGAAAGTCCTTGACTGGGGCCCACGTCCTGACTTTC. Protein sequence: CATGRKSLTGAHVLTF.